The clone carrying this T cell receptor beta chain was seen only once. What it recognizes is unknown. The assay was immunoSEQ multiplex PCR, and TCRdb's table has in-frame clones only and misses some. The sample shows about 820,000 clones, roughly 92% of them seen only once. This sample is part of a study of shared clonotypes between healthy human individuals. General study findings and limits: When naive CD4 clonotypes were compared across several donors, about 4.8% were shared. For sorted subsets, rarefaction showed incomplete sequencing despite large depth.

Selected positively for CCR7 and CD45RO-negative, naive CD8 cells excluded terminally differentiated effector memory CD45RA+ cells. Only Caucasian adults living in Nashville, Tennessee served as donors. V dropped 10 bases and J dropped 5; count of bases not matched to a gene: 7. CDR1 is WSHSY and CDR2 is SAAADI in the germline V gene. The CDR3 runs 13 residues. The specimen was naive CD8+ T cells sorted from blood. This clonotype was sampled from a young man in good health. The chain combines TRBV10-2 with TRBJ1-1; TRBD1 matches 10 bases. The CDR3 here is CATFGQGGTEAFF. The CDR3 nucleotides read TGCGCCACCTTCGGACAGGGGGGAACTGAAGCTTTCTTT.